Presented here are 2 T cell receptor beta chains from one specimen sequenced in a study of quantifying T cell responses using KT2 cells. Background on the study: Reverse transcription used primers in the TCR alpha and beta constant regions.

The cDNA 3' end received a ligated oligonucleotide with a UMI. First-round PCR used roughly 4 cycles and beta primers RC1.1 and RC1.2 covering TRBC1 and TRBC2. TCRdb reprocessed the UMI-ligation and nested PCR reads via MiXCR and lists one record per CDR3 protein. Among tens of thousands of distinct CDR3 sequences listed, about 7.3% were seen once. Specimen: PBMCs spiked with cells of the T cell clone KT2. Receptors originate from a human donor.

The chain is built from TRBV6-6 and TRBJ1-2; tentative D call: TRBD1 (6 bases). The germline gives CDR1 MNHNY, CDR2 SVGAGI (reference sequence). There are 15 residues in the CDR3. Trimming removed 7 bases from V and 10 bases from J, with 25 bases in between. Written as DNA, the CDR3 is TGTGCCAGCACCACGCCCGGGTCGGGGGGCCTTAACTACACCTTC. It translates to CASTTPGSGGLNYTF.

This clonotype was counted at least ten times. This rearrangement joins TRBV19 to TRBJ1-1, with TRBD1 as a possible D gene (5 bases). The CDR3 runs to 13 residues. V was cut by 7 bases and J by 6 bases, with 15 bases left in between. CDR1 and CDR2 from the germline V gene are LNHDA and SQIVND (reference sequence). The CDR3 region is CASTLGQVSEAFF. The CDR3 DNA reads TGTGCCAGTACCCTGGGGCAGGTCTCTGAAGCTTTCTTT. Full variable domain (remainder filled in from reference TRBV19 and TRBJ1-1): DGGITQSPKYLFRKEGQNVTLSCEQNLNHDAMYWYRQDPGQGLRLIYYSQIVNDFQKGDIAEGYSVSREKKESFPLTVTSAQKNPTAFYLCASTLGQVSEAFFGQGTRLTVV.